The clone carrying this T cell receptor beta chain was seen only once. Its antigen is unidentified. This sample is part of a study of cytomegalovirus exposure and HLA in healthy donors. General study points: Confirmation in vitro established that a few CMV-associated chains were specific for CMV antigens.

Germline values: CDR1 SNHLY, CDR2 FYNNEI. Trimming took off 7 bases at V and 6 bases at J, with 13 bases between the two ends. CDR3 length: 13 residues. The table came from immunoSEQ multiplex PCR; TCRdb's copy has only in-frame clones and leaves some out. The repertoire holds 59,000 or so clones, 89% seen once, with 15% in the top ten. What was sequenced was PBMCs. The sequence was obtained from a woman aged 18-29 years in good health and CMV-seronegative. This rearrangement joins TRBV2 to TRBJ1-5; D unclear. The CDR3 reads CASTYISGQPQHF. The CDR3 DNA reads TGTGCCAGCACCTATATTAGCGGTCAGCCCCAGCATTTT.